This is a list of T cell receptor beta chains from one sample in a study of T cells in Graves' hyperthyroidism and ophthalmopathy. TCRdb re-analysed the multiplex PCR reads in MiXCR, keeping a single row per CDR3 protein. The table records around 300,000 distinct CDR3 sequences, approximately 15% of them present only once. Material: blood. The origin of the receptors is a woman aged 30 to 39 with Graves' hyperthyroidism. CDR3s include the opening cysteine and the closing phenylalanine or tryptophan. A D gene is named only where the DNA matches it firmly. For some rows the clone size is stated as once, few or many, or as a class when expanded; others skip it.

DNA: TGCGCCAGCAGCCAAGAAACTCGAACAGCGTCTGCGGCTTATGGCTACACCTTC
CDR3: CASSQETRTASAAYGYTF
V: TRBV4-1
J: TRBJ1-2
size: .
D: .

DNA: TGTGCCAGCAGCTTAACGGGCTCCTCCTCCTACGAGCAGTACTTC
CDR3: CASSLTGSSSYEQYF
V: TRBV5-6
J: TRBJ2-7
size: .
D: .

DNA: TGTGCCTGGTCCCCGGGACTAGCGATCAATGAGCAGTTCTTC
CDR3: CAWSPGLAINEQFF
V: TRBV30
J: TRBJ2-1
size: .
D: TRBD2

DNA: TGCAGTGCTCTACCGCTTATTATGGCGGATACGCAGTATTTT
CDR3: CSALPLIMADTQYF
V: TRBV20-1
J: TRBJ2-3
size: few
D: .

DNA: TGTGCCAGCAGGGACGCTCCGGGACAAAACAATGAGCAGTTCTTC
CDR3: CASRDAPGQNNEQFF
V: TRBV7-9
J: TRBJ2-1
size: many
D: .

DNA: TGCAGTGCTTGGGGGACTAGCGAAGATTACGAGCAGTACTTC
CDR3: CSAWGTSEDYEQYF
V: TRBV20-1
J: TRBJ2-7
size: .
D: TRBD2

DNA: TGTGCCAGCAGCGTATCCAAGAGGACAGGGGGAAACACCATATATTTT
CDR3: CASSVSKRTGGNTIYF
V: TRBV9
J: TRBJ1-3
size: .
D: TRBD1

DNA: TGTGCCAGCAGTTTCTTGGACAGGGCCCAGGAGCAGTTCTTC
CDR3: CASSFLDRAQEQFF
V: TRBV6-1
J: TRBJ2-1
size: few
D: TRBD1

DNA: TGCGCCAGCAGTGTTGGGCCGAACACCGGGGAGCTGTTTTTT
CDR3: CASSVGPNTGELFF
V: TRBV10-1
J: TRBJ2-2
size: .
D: .

DNA: TGTGCCAGCTCAACCGGGAACCGGGGATACTACGAGCAGTACTTC
CDR3: CASSTGNRGYYEQYF
V: TRBV18
J: TRBJ2-7
size: few
D: .

DNA: TGCAGTGCTAGAGATCAGATACAGCCCTATGGCTACACCTTC
CDR3: CSARDQIQPYGYTF
V: TRBV20-1
J: TRBJ1-2
size: .
D: .

DNA: TGCAGTGCCAAGGGGCCAGCTACAGATACGCAGTATTTT
CDR3: CSAKGPATDTQYF
V: TRBV20-1
J: TRBJ2-3
size: few
D: .

DNA: TGCAGTGCTGGGACAGGGGACCAGCCCCAGCATTTT
CDR3: CSAGTGDQPQHF
V: TRBV20-1
J: TRBJ1-5
size: many
D: TRBD1

DNA: TGTGCCAGCCCGGCCAACACGGAGACCCAGTACTTC
CDR3: CASPANTETQYF
V: TRBV2
J: TRBJ2-5
size: .
D: .

DNA: TGTGCCAGCAGCTTAGCGCTTGAGGGGAACACTGAAGCTTTCTTT
CDR3: CASSLALEGNTEAFF
V: TRBV7-2
J: TRBJ1-1
size: many
D: .

DNA: TGTGCCAGCAGTTTACGGGTTGGCGCCAGACAAGAGACCCAGTACTTC
CDR3: CASSLRVGARQETQYF
V: TRBV28
J: TRBJ2-5
size: many
D: .

DNA: TGTGCCAGCAGCTTAGACCCCAATGAGCAGTTCTTC
CDR3: CASSLDPNEQFF
V: TRBV11-3
J: TRBJ2-1
size: many
D: .

DNA: TGTGCCAGCGGGGGTGGGGGCAATGAGCAGTTCTTC
CDR3: CASGGGGNEQFF
V: TRBV2
J: TRBJ2-1
size: many
D: .

DNA: TGTGCCAGCAGCTACGGACCTAGCACAGATACGCAGTATTTT
CDR3: CASSYGPSTDTQYF
V: TRBV7-2
J: TRBJ2-3
size: few
D: .

DNA: TGTGCCAGTAGAACGAGTTATGACAGGGGAAATGGCTACACCTTC
CDR3: CASRTSYDRGNGYTF
V: TRBV19
J: TRBJ1-2
size: .
D: TRBD1

DNA: TGTGCCAGCAGCCCCCGGGAGCGGACCAACACCGGGGAGCTGTTTTTT
CDR3: CASSPRERTNTGELFF
V: TRBV7-9
J: TRBJ2-2
size: .
D: .

DNA: TGTGCCAGCGAAAGATGGACTGGGGCCAACGTCCTGACTTTC
CDR3: CASERWTGANVLTF
V: TRBV6-1
J: TRBJ2-6
size: few
D: .

DNA: TGTGCCAGCAGTGCGAAGGTAGAAGGGAATGAGCAGTTCTTC
CDR3: CASSAKVEGNEQFF
V: TRBV6-1
J: TRBJ2-1
size: .
D: .

DNA: TGTGCCAGCAGTTACTCGATTAGCGGGAGTGCCGCCATTCAGTACTTC
CDR3: CASSYSISGSAAIQYF
V: TRBV6-2/TRBV6-3
J: TRBJ2-4
size: few
D: TRBD2

DNA: TGCAGTGCTAGCCATGGGACGGCAACGGGCCAAAATTCACCCCTCCACTTT
CDR3: CSASHGTATGQNSPLHF
V: TRBV20-1
J: TRBJ1-6
size: many
D: .

DNA: TGTGCTAGTGGTCCCGAATCCGGCTACGAGCAGTACTTC
CDR3: CASGPESGYEQYF
V: TRBV12-5
J: TRBJ2-7
size: few
D: .

DNA: TGTGCCAGCAGCTTAGTTCTAGGGGGTCAGGACCAAGAGACCCAGTACTTC
CDR3: CASSLVLGGQDQETQYF
V: TRBV7-9
J: TRBJ2-5
size: many
D: .

DNA: TGTGCCAGCAGCGTAGGACAGGGGGACGCCGGGGAGCTGTTTTTT
CDR3: CASSVGQGDAGELFF
V: TRBV9
J: TRBJ2-2
size: few
D: TRBD1

DNA: TGTGCCATCAGTGAGGCCCTACGGGTTTCACCCCTCCACTTT
CDR3: CAISEALRVSPLHF
V: TRBV10-3
J: TRBJ1-6
size: many
D: .

DNA: TGCGCCAGCAGCTTAAGCCAGGGAGCCGCCGAGCAGTACTTC
CDR3: CASSLSQGAAEQYF
V: TRBV5-1
J: TRBJ2-7
size: many
D: .

DNA: TGCGCCAGCAGCCAAGATCGGGGGGATGAGCAGTTCTTC
CDR3: CASSQDRGDEQFF
V: TRBV4-3
J: TRBJ2-1
size: .
D: TRBD2